The text below deals with one TCR beta chain. In the original processing: How many nucleated cells were present was estimated from reference gene primer amplification. Method: immunoSEQ multiplex PCR; TCRdb's copy keeps in-frame clones and lacks some. V and J calls and clone size are those listed in that table; D and trimming were worked out from the DNA. This table holds 220,000 or so clones, 82% found once. This sample was taken from a study of blood T cell repertoires in COVID-19. Study as a whole: Samples representing acute and convalescent COVID-19 were sourced from the United States, Italy and Spain. T cells, B-cell-depleted T cells, or PBMCs provided the cDNA or gDNA that served as material.

Trimming shortened V by 3 bases and J by 6 bases, and 9 bases separated the two germline ends. The CDR3 loop spans 13 amino acids. Germline V gene data show CDR1 as MGHDK and CDR2 as SYGVNS. The specimen was peripheral blood. The source of this sequence is a woman of 80 years or more with COVID-19, enrolled during active disease. This chain links TRBV25-1 with TRBJ2-1; D not certain. In DNA, the CDR3 is TGTGCCAGCAGTGACAGGCCCAGCAATGAGCAGTTCTTC. Amino acids: CASSDRPSNEQFF.